The 12 T cell receptor beta chains listed next were all sequenced from one sample in a study of cytomegalovirus exposure and HLA in healthy donors. The PCR was carried out with 60 Vbeta primers and 13 Jbeta primers. Clones were read by immunoSEQ multiplex PCR, and TCRdb kept only the in-frame ones, dropping some. The top ten hold approximately 15% of the sample, which has 80,000 to 100,000 clones, 55% to 65% seen once. Sequencing input: PBMCs. All receptors derive from a woman between 35 and 50 years old in good health and CMV-seropositive.

This chain connects TRBV13 to TRBJ2-1; TRBD2 matches 9 bases. The V gene's germline CDR1 is PRHDT and CDR2 FYEKMQ (reference sequence). CDR3 size: 15 residues. The junction had 2 bases not matched to a gene; V was cut back by 3 bases and J by 2 bases. CDR3 loop: CASSLGLAAYNEQFF. CDR3 in DNA: TGTGCCAGCAGCTTGGGACTAGCAGCCTACAATGAGCAGTTCTTC.

Points on this clone: Relative to the germline gene, one junction end is altered; a read error may explain this. The CDR3: CSVEAGIASPYNEQFF. CDR3 nucleotides: TGCAGCGTCGAAGCGGGGATTGCTAGTCCCTACAATGAGCAGTTCTTC. This sequence joins TRBV29-1 and TRBJ2-1; 7 nucleotides agree with TRBD2. The CDR3 covers 16 residues. Per the germline V gene, CDR1 is SQVTM and CDR2 is ANQGSEA.

This clone has more than one count but fewer than ten. The chain is built from TRBV5-1 and TRBJ2-3; 7 bases match TRBD1. This CDR3 region has 14 residues. The V and J ends lost 8 bases and 4 bases, in that order; junction bases with no gene match: 10. Germline assignment: CDR1 SGHRS and CDR2 YFSETQ. The CDR3 DNA follows: TGCGCCAGTCAGCTGGACAGGTTGCCAGATACGCAGTATTTT. Its protein product is CASQLDRLPDTQYF.

V and J are TRBV6-6 and TRBJ2-7; weak D call: TRBD1 (6 bases). The length of the CDR3 is 13 residues. The ends were cut back, 6 bases at V and 0 bases at J, with 9 bases in the middle. Germline-derived CDR1 and CDR2 are MNHNY and SVGAGI (reference sequence). CDR3 region: CASRGAYSYEQYF. The DNA for the CDR3 is TGTGCCAGCAGGGGGGCGTACTCCTACGAGCAGTACTTC.

V usage is TRBV30 and J usage is TRBJ1-2, with TRBD1 matching 9 bases. The germline CDR1 and CDR2 sequences are GTSNPN and SVGIG (reference sequence). This CDR3 has 15 amino acids. The V segment lost 2 bases and the J segment 5 bases; nucleotides outside the gene matches: 9. The CDR3 coding sequence is TGTGCCTGGAGTCCGACAGGGGGGGCATCTTATGGCTACACCTTC. This encodes CAWSPTGGASYGYTF.

Only one count was recorded for this clone. This chain uses TRBV28 with TRBJ2-3, with D tentatively TRBD2 (6 bases). With 1 base removed from V and 4 bases from J, the gap between germline ends came to 12 bases. CDR3 length: 15 amino acids. Looked up from germline, CDR1 is MDHEN and CDR2 is SYDVKM. CDR3 amino acids: CASSLYTGEPDTQYF. The CDR3 nucleotides are TGTGCCAGCAGTTTATACACGGGAGAACCAGATACGCAGTATTTT.

The rearrangement joins TRBV5-1 to TRBJ2-1; 9 bases are shared with TRBD1. The CDR3 is 15 residues long. Germline CDR1 SGHRS, CDR2 YFSETQ. The junction had 1 base not matched to a gene; V was cut back by 0 bases and J by 3 bases. This CDR3 is CASSLEGQGYNEQFF. The CDR3 DNA follows: TGCGCCAGCAGCTTGGAGGGACAGGGCTACAATGAGCAGTTCTTC.

This clone has a count of ten or more. The chain couples TRBV18 to TRBJ1-2; D is unresolved. CDR3 length: 12 amino acids. Germline V lookup: CDR1 KGHSH, CDR2 LQKENI. V gave up 3 bases and J gave up 0 bases, with 2 bases separating them. The CDR3 sequence is CASSPTNYGYTF. The CDR3 coding sequence is TGTGCCAGCTCACCTACTAACTATGGCTACACCTTC.

CDR3 sequence: CASSLGDSEAFF. The CDR3, as DNA: TGTGCCAGCAGCCTAGGGGACAGTGAAGCTTTCTTT. J is TRBJ1-1 and V is TRBV7-9; TRBD1 matches 7 bases. CDR3 size: 12 residues. Trimming took 5 bases from V and 7 from J; bases not matched to a gene: 4. Looked up from germline, CDR1 is SEHNR and CDR2 is FQNEAQ (reference sequence).

The chain's CDR3 is CASSMHRGTEAFF. In DNA, the CDR3 is TGTGCCAGTAGTATGCACAGGGGCACTGAAGCTTTCTTT. The gene calls are TRBV19 and TRBJ1-1; 7 bases map to TRBD1. After removal of 3 bases from V and 4 bases from J, the junction contained 2 bases not matched to a gene. The CDR3 is made up of 13 amino acids. Germline lookup yields CDR1 LNHDA and CDR2 SQIVND (reference sequence).

V and J are TRBV4-3 and TRBJ2-1, with D hard to call. Looked up from germline, CDR1 is LGHNA and CDR2 is YSLEER. This CDR3 is built from 14 residues. Trimming took off 4 bases at V and 3 bases at J, with 10 bases between the two ends. The DNA for the CDR3 is TGCGCCAGCAGCCCCTTTAGGAGCTACAATGAGCAGTTCTTC. This encodes CASSPFRSYNEQFF.

V is TRBV2 and J is TRBJ2-2, with 10 bases matching TRBD2. CDR1 and CDR2 from the germline V gene are SNHLY and FYNNEI. CDR3 length equals 15 residues. J was trimmed by 5 bases and V by 8 bases; bases with no gene match: 8. CDR3 nucleotides: TGTGCCAGCGGTGGGACTAGCGTAAAAACCGGGGAGCTGTTTTTT. Translating gives CASGGTSVKTGELFF.